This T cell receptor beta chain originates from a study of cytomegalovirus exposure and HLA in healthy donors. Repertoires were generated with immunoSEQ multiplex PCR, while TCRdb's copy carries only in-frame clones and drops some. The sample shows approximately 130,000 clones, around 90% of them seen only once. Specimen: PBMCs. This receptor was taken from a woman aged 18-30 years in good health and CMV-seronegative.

CDR3 DNA sequence: TGTGCCAGCAGCCCCGGGACAGGGGTTACTACTAACTATGGCTACACCTTC. Protein product: CASSPGTGVTTNYGYTF. The chain is built from TRBV7-6 and TRBJ1-2; 10 nucleotides line up with TRBD1. The CDR3 is 17 amino acids. J was trimmed by 0 bases and V by 5 bases; bases with no gene match: 9. Germline-derived CDR1 and CDR2 are SGHVS and FNYEAQ.